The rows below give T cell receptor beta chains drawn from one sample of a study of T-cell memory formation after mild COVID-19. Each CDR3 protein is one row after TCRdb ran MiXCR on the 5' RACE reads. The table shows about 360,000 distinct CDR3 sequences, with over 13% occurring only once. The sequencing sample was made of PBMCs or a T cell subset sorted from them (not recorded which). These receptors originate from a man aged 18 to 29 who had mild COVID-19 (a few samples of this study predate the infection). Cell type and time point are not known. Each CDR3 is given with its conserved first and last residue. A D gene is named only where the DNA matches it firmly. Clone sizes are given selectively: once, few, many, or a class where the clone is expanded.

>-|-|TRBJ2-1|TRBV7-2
TGTGCCAGCAGCCCCACATGGGGACGGGAGCAGTTCTTC
CASSPTWGREQFF
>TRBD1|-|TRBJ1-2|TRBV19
TGTGCCACCCGGACAGGGGAGTTTGGCTACACCTTC
CATRTGEFGYTF
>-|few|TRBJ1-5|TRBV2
TGTGCCAGCAGGGGGATGGGGGGAACTTATAGCAATCAGCCCCAGCATTTT
CASRGMGGTYSNQPQHF
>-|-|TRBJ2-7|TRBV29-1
TGCAGCGTTGTAGTCTGGACCTACGAGCAGTACTTC
CSVVVWTYEQYF
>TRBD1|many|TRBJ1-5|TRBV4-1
TGCGCCAGCAGCCAGTTCAGGGGGGGATCTGGGCCCCAGCATTTT
CASSQFRGGSGPQHF
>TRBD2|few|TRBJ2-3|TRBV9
TGTGCCAGCAGCGTCGAGGGGAGACTAGCGGAAGATACGCAGTATTTT
CASSVEGRLAEDTQYF
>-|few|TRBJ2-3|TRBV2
TGTGCCAGCAGTGGTACAGGGTCCCCAGATACGCAGTATTTT
CASSGTGSPDTQYF
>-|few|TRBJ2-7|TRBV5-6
TGTGCCAGCAGAATGCAATTCCAAGGACACTATTACGAGCAGTACTTC
CASRMQFQGHYYEQYF
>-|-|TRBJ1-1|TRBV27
TGTGCCAGCAGTTTGTATACAGGGAACACTGAAGCTTTCTTT
CASSLYTGNTEAFF
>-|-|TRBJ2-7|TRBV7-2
TGTGCCAGCAGCTTAGAAGGGCACAGGCCCACTCCCGACGAGCAGTACTTC
CASSLEGHRPTPDEQYF
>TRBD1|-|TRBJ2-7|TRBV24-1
TGTGCCACCAGTGATTTGCGGCGGGGGACAGGGACGAACGAGCAGTACTTC
CATSDLRRGTGTNEQYF
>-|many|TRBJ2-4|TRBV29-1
TGCAGCGTTGAAGCTGAAAACATTCAGTACTTC
CSVEAENIQYF
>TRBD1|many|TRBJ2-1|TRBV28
TGTGCCAGCAGTTGGGACAGGGAACAGTTCTTC
CASSWDREQFF
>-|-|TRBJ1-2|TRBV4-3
TGCGCCAGCAGCCAAGGGCCTACCAGGGTAACGGGCGGCTACACCTTC
CASSQGPTRVTGGYTF
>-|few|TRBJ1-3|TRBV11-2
TGTGCCAGCAGCTTAGGGGCCGGCGCCCTGTCTGGAAACACCATATATTTT
CASSLGAGALSGNTIYF
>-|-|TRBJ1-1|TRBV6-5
TGTGCCAGCTCTTACAGGGAAGGTTGGACTGAAGCTTTCTTT
CASSYREGWTEAFF
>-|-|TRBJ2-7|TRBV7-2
TGTGCCAGCAGCTTAGGGAGGGGAGTCCCTTCCGAGCAGTACTTC
CASSLGRGVPSEQYF
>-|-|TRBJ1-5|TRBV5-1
TGCGCCAGCAGCCAGGGGTATGGCAATCAGCCCCAGCATTTT
CASSQGYGNQPQHF
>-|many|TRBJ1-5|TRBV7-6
TGTGCCAGCAGCTTATCAGGGTTGGGAAATCAGCCCCAGCATTTT
CASSLSGLGNQPQHF
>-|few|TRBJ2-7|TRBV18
TGTGCCAGCTCATTGGCCCGGGGGTCGCACGAGCAGTACTTC
CASSLARGSHEQYF
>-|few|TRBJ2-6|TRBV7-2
TGTGCCAGCAGCGAGAACCCCTCTGGGGCCAACGTCCTGACTTTC
CASSENPSGANVLTF
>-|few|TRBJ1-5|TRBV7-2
TGTGCCAGCAGCTTAAATTCAGGAGTCAATCAGCCCCAGCATTTT
CASSLNSGVNQPQHF
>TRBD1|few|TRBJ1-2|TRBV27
TGTGCCAGCAGTTTACGGGGGACAGGGGGCCCTGGCTACACCTTC
CASSLRGTGGPGYTF
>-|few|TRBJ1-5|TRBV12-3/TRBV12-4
TGTGCCAGCCCCCAGGAGGGGGAGGTTCAGCCCCAGCATTTT
CASPQEGEVQPQHF
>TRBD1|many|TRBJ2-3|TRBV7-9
TGTGCCAGCAGCTTATCCGGCAGGGGGCACACAGATACGCAGTATTTT
CASSLSGRGHTDTQYF
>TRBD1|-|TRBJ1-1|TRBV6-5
TGTGCCAGCAATACAGGGGGGGGAACCACTGAAGCTTTCTTT
CASNTGGGTTEAFF
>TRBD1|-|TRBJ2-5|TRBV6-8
TGTGCCAGCAGACTACCGCCGACAGGGGTTGAGACCCAGTACTTC
CASRLPPTGVETQYF
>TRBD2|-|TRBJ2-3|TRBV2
TGTGCCAGCGGCCCCGGACGGGGGGACGATACGCAGTATTTT
CASGPGRGDDTQYF
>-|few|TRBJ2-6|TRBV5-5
TGTGCCAGCAGCTTGTTAGGCGCAGGGGCCAACGTCCTGACTTTC
CASSLLGAGANVLTF
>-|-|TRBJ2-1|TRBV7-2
TGTGCCAGCAGCTTTGCTGGGACCGTTTTCAATGAGCAGTTCTTC
CASSFAGTVFNEQFF
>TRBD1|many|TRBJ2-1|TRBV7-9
TGTGCCAGCCGGGACAGGGGTGGAAATGAGCAGTTCTTC
CASRDRGGNEQFF
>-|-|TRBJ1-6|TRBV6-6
TGTGCCAGCGTGGGAGGGAGGTTTAATTCACCCCTCCACTTT
CASVGGRFNSPLHF
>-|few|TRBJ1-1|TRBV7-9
TGTGCCAGCAGCTTAGCTAAGGGAGTGAACACTGAAGCTTTCTTT
CASSLAKGVNTEAFF
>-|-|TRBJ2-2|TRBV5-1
TGCGCCAGCACAGAAACACCTATGAACACCGGGGAGCTGTTTTTT
CASTETPMNTGELFF
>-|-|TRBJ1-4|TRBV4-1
TGCGCCAGCAGCCAACAGGTGGGGAATGAAAAACTGTTTTTT
CASSQQVGNEKLFF
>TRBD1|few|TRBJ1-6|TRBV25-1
TGTGCCAGCAGTCGACAGGGGAATTCACCCCTCCACTTT
CASSRQGNSPLHF
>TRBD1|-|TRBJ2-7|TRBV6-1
TGTGCCAGCAGTGAATATCGGAGACAGGGGAGCGAGCAGTACTTC
CASSEYRRQGSEQYF
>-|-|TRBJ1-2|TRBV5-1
TGCGCCAGCAGCTTGGACGGGGGCTTAAACTATGGCTACACCTTC
CASSLDGGLNYGYTF
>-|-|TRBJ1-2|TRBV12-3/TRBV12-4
TGTGCCAGTCAGGAAAACTATGGCTACACCTTC
CASQENYGYTF
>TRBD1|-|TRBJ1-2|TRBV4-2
TGTGCCAGCAGCCCCCTGGACAGGATCTATGGCTACACCTTC
CASSPLDRIYGYTF
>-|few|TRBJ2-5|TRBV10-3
TGTGCCATCAGTGCCCAACAAGAGACCCAGTACTTC
CAISAQQETQYF
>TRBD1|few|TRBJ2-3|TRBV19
TGTGCCAGTAGTGCCCGGACAGGGGTCACAGATACGCAGTATTTT
CASSARTGVTDTQYF
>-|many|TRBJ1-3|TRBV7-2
TGTGCCAGCAGCTGGGACTCTGGAAACACCATATATTTT
CASSWDSGNTIYF
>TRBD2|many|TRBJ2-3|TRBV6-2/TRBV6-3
TGTGCCAGCAGTCTTAAGGGACTAGCGGGGCTCACAGATACGCAGTATTTT
CASSLKGLAGLTDTQYF
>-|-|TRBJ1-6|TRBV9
TGTGCCAGCAGCGCCAGAAGTCAGGGTATCAATTCACCCCTCCACTTT
CASSARSQGINSPLHF
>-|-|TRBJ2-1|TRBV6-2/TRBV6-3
TGTGCCAGCAGTCAGGGGGGGGATGAATTCTTC
CASSQGGDEFF